Following are 22 T cell receptor beta chains from one sample sequenced in a study of blood T cell repertoires in COVID-19. Data came from immunoSEQ multiplex PCR; TCRdb stores just in-frame clones and leaves some out. The sample includes 200,000 to 250,000 clones, approximately 80% of them seen just once. The sample taken for sequencing was PBMCs or T cells enriched from blood (not recorded which). Every receptor here comes from a man aged 25-45 years with acute COVID-19.

V gene TRBV27 combines with J gene TRBJ1-1, with a weak D call TRBD1 (6 bases). There are 15 residues in the CDR3. V was clipped by 2 bases and J by 7 bases, with 17 bases between them. CDR1 MNHEY and CDR2 SMNVEV come from the germline V gene (reference sequence). The CDR3 sequence is CASSLGTILTGEAFF. As DNA, the CDR3 is TGTGCCAGCAGTTTAGGGACAATCCTCACCGGTGAAGCTTTCTTT.

J is TRBJ2-7 and V is TRBV27, with TRBD2 matching over 14 bases. The trim removed 5 bases at V and 0 bases at J, leaving 12 bases unmatched. Germline-derived CDR1 and CDR2 are MNHEY and SMNVEV (reference sequence). This CDR3 contains 19 residues. CDR3 coding DNA: TGTGCCAGCAGTCCGATACCAGGACTAGCGGGGGGTCGCTCCTACGAGCAGTACTTC. The encoded protein is CASSPIPGLAGGRSYEQYF.

This clone was detected only a few times. V gene TRBV5-1 combines with J gene TRBJ1-4; D is possibly TRBD1 (6 bases). CDR1 is SGHRS, CDR2 YFSETQ, per germline. The CDR3 runs to 15 residues. With 3 bases removed from V and 7 bases from J, the gap between germline ends came to 16 bases. Here the CDR3 reads CASSSGGSPGEKLFF. In nucleotides, the CDR3 is TGCGCCAGCAGCTCGGGGGGCAGCCCGGGTGAAAAACTGTTTTTT.

This clone turned up a few times. The junction departs from the called germline gene at one end, perhaps through a read error. The genes are TRBV2 and TRBJ1-2; 8 bases fit TRBD1. From germline, CDR1 is SNHLY and CDR2 FYNNEI. The CDR3 consists of 14 residues. Here the CDR3 DNA reads TGTGCCAGCAGGGAAGAGGGACAGGTGGATGGCTACACCTTC. It codes for CASREEGQVDGYTF.

The count of this clone is one. The junction departs from the called germline gene at one end, perhaps through a read error. The chain links TRBV3-1 (or the pseudogene TRBV3-2) to TRBJ2-5; D is possibly TRBD2 (8 bases). Germline V CDR1 and CDR2: LGHDT, YNNKEL (reference sequence). CDR3 size: 16 residues. The CDR3 coding sequence is TGTGCCCGCAGCCAGGGGGGCGGGGGGCCTCAAGAGACCCAGTACTTC. Its translation: CARSQGGGGPQETQYF.

This chain joins TRBV4-2 and TRBJ2-2; D possibly corresponds to TRBD2 (7 bases). Deletions cut 1 base from V and 3 bases from J, with 12 bases between. CDR1 is LGHNA and CDR2 is YNFKEQ in the germline V gene. This CDR3 is built from 16 residues. This CDR3 reads CASSQVRGGDTGELFF. The DNA of the CDR3 is TGTGCCAGCAGCCAAGTAAGGGGGGGCGACACCGGGGAGCTGTTTTTT.

This clone has only a few counts. This sequence joins TRBV2 and TRBJ1-5, with TRBD1 matching 7 bases. V lost 5 bases to trimming and J lost 4 bases; unmatched junction nucleotides: 5. The CDR3 is made up of 14 amino acids. The germline CDR1 and CDR2 sequences are SNHLY and FYNNEI. This CDR3 is CASSLGTANQPQHF. In DNA form, the CDR3 reads TGTGCCAGCAGTCTGGGGACAGCTAATCAGCCCCAGCATTTT.

The rearrangement links TRBV10-2 to TRBJ2-2; maybe TRBD2 (6 bases). Trimming removed 0 bases from V and 4 bases from J, with 9 bases in between. CDR3 length equals 15 residues. In germline, CDR1 is WSHSY, CDR2 SAAADI. The CDR3 coding sequence is TGCGCCAGCAGTGAGTCGGGGGGAGGCACCGGGGAGCTGTTTTTT. Translation: CASSESGGGTGELFF.

The chain recombines TRBV24-1 with TRBJ2-2; a possible D gene is TRBD1 (7 bases). The V end was cut by 11 bases, the J end by 7 bases, with 13 bases between. Germline CDR1 is KGHDR and CDR2 is SFDVKD. The CDR3 has 12 amino acids. The CDR3 region has the DNA TGTGCCAGTCAGGGGGGAATCGGGGAGCTGTTTTTT. This gives the protein CASQGGIGELFF.

The chain is built from TRBV2 and TRBJ1-4; 8 bases agree with TRBD1. The CDR3 extends over 13 amino acids. Per the germline V gene, CDR1 is SNHLY and CDR2 is FYNNEI. The V and J ends lost 3 bases and 7 bases, in that order; junction bases with no gene match: 1. CDR3 nucleotide sequence: TGTGCCAGCAGTGACCAGGGGGCTGAAAAACTGTTTTTT. Its translation is CASSDQGAEKLFF.

The chain uses TRBV3-1 (or the pseudogene TRBV3-2) and TRBJ2-5, with no clear D. Germline CDR1 LGHDT, CDR2 YNNKEL (reference sequence). CDR3 length: 14 residues. The V and J ends lost 3 bases and 5 bases respectively, with 13 bases between them. The CDR3 region has the DNA TGTGCCAGCAGCCAGGCGATAGCCGAGGAGACCCAGTACTTC. Encoded protein: CASSQAIAEETQYF.

This clone was picked up a small number of times. V gene TRBV28 combines with J gene TRBJ1-2; the D gene is possibly TRBD1 (6 bases). The V and J ends lost 1 base and 6 bases respectively, with 12 bases between them. The germline V gene has CDR1 MDHEN and CDR2 SYDVKM. The CDR3 covers 14 residues. The CDR3 here is CASSLYPGVDGYTF. The CDR3 nucleotides read TGTGCCAGCAGTTTATATCCAGGGGTGGATGGCTACACCTTC.

This clone was found a few times. The chain recombines TRBV30 with TRBJ1-3, with D possibly being TRBD1 (5 bases). Germline lookup yields CDR1 GTSNPN and CDR2 SVGIG (reference sequence). This CDR3 region has 14 residues. The V gene lost 1 base and the J gene lost 3 bases, with 10 bases spanning the gap. The CDR3 nucleotides read TGTGCCTGGAGTGATCAGGGCGTTGGAAACACCATATATTTT. Amino acids: CAWSDQGVGNTIYF.

This clone showed up just a few times. In nucleotides, the CDR3 is TGTGCCAGCAGTTACGGGGCCACACCTGACACCGGGGAGCTGTTTTTT. Translation gives CASSYGATPDTGELFF. The chain employs TRBV6-5 and TRBJ2-2; maybe TRBD1 (5 bases). From germline, CDR1 is MNHEY and CDR2 SVGAGI. The CDR3 is 16 amino acids. V was shortened by 2 bases and J by 3 bases, with 13 bases between the two germline ends.

In its sample, this clone was seen once. The chain carries TRBV5-1 and TRBJ2-3, with 9 bases aligning to TRBD2. The CDR3 length is 16 residues. The V segment lost 3 bases and the J segment 6 bases; nucleotides outside the gene matches: 11. CDR1 SGHRS and CDR2 YFSETQ come from the germline V gene. In nucleotides, the CDR3 is TGCGCCAGCAGCTCTACGGCTAGCGGGGCTGGGGATACGCAGTATTTT. As protein: CASSSTASGAGDTQYF.

J is TRBJ1-6 and V is TRBV5-1, with D possibly matching TRBD1 (6 bases). The ends were cut back, 4 bases at V and 5 bases at J, with 13 bases in the middle. This CDR3 is 15 amino acids long. In germline, CDR1 is SGHRS, CDR2 YFSETQ. This chain's CDR3 is CASSTGTKNNSPLHF. CDR3 coding DNA: TGCGCCAGCAGCACCGGGACAAAAAATAATTCACCCCTCCACTTT.

This chain uses TRBV12-3 or TRBV12-4 with TRBJ1-1, with 7 bases fitting TRBD1. V shed 7 bases, J shed 6 bases, and the junction held 5 bases outside the gene matches. The CDR3 has 12 amino acids. As DNA, the CDR3 is TGTGCCAGCAAAGACAGGGCTCCTGAAGCTTTCTTT. Its protein product is CASKDRAPEAFF.

This clone has more than one count but fewer than ten. This chain joins TRBV19 and TRBJ1-6; perhaps TRBD1 as D (6 bases). CDR1 is LNHDA and CDR2 is SQIVND in the germline V gene (reference sequence). The CDR3 totals 15 residues. V was cut by 5 bases and J by 7 bases, with 15 bases left in between. The CDR3 here is CASSLPTGTNSPLHF. CDR3 bases: TGTGCCAGTAGTCTGCCAACAGGGACGAATTCACCCCTCCACTTT. Together with reference TRBV19 and TRBJ1-6, the CDR3 gives the full variable domain: DGGITQSPKYLFRKEGQNVTLSCEQNLNHDAMYWYRQDPGQGLRLIYYSQIVNDFQKGDIAEGYSVSREKKESFPLTVTSAQKNPTAFYLCASSLPTGTNSPLHFGNGTRLTVT.

V is TRBV5-5 and J is TRBJ1-2; 9 nucleotides agree with TRBD1. CDR1 and CDR2 from the germline V gene are SGHKS and YYEKEE (reference sequence). The trim removed 2 bases at V and 5 bases at J, leaving 7 bases unmatched. The CDR3 loop spans 15 amino acids. CDR3 amino acids: CASSLLDRGEYGYTF. As DNA, the CDR3 is TGTGCCAGCAGCTTACTAGACAGGGGGGAATATGGCTACACCTTC. Combining the CDR3 with reference TRBV5-5 and TRBJ1-2 gives the whole variable domain DAGVTQSPTHLIKTRGQQVTLRCSPISGHKSVSWYQQVLGQGPQFIFQYYEKEERGRGNFPDRFSARQFPNYSSELNVNALLLGDSALYLCASSLLDRGEYGYTFGSGTRLTVV.

The chain joins TRBV19 to TRBJ1-2; TRBD1 aligns across 9 bases. Germline V gene lookup returns CDR1 LNHDA and CDR2 SQIVND (reference sequence). V lost 4 bases and J lost 6; bases outside the gene matches: 3. The CDR3 is made up of 13 amino acids. CDR3 DNA sequence: TGTGCCAGTAGTAGGGGACAGGGTGATGGCTACACCTTC. Its translation is CASSRGQGDGYTF.

The V gene is TRBV4-1, the J gene TRBJ2-7, with 9 bases lining up with TRBD2. CDR3 size: 13 residues. V shed 3 bases, J shed 5 bases, and the junction held 2 bases outside the gene matches. The V gene's germline CDR1 is MGHRA and CDR2 YSYEKL. The CDR3 here is CASSHGTSNEQYF. Written as DNA, the CDR3 is TGCGCCAGCAGCCACGGGACTAGCAACGAGCAGTACTTC.

V gene TRBV4-1 combines with J gene TRBJ2-7; 9 bases fit TRBD1. The CDR3 contains 14 residues. V lost 2 bases to trimming and J lost 2 bases; unmatched junction nucleotides: 1. Germline V lookup: CDR1 MGHRA, CDR2 YSYEKL. This chain's CDR3 is CASSQRQGAYEQYF. CDR3 nucleotides: TGCGCCAGCAGCCAACGACAGGGGGCCTACGAGCAGTACTTC.